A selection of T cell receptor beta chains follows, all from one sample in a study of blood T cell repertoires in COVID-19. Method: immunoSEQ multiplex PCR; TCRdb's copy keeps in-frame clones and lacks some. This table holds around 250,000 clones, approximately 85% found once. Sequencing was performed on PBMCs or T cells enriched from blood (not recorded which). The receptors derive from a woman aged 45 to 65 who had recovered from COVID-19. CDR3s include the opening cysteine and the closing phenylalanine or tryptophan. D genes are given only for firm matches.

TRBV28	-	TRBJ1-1	CASSPSGEAFF
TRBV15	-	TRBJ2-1	CATSIGGSSYNEQFF
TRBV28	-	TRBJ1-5	CASSWGVPSNQPQHF
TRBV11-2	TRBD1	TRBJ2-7	CASSIRQGPFIEQYF
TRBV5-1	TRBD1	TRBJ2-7	CASSLSKGQGVHEQYF
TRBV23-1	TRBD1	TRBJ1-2	CASSTGVYGYTF
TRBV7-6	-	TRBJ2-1	CASSGEVGSGYNEQFF
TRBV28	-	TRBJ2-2	CASRIKREKAGELFF
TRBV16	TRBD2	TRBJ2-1	CASSHHSGRLNEQFF
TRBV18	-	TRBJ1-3	CASSPGRGGNTIYF
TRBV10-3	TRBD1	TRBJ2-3	CAISDVKTGQGPDTQYF
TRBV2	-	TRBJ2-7	CASKAGRQSYEQYF
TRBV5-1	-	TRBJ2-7	CASSPGLPSEQYF
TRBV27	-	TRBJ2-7	CASSLDSYEQYF
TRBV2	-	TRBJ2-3	CASRDSQFTDTQYF
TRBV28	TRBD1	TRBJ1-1	CASSPGGTVPEAFF
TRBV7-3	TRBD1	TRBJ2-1	CASSLTTGAYNEQFF
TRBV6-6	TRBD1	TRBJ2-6	CATRDRVVNGANVLTF
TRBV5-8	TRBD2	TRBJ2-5	CASSLTGLAGETQYF
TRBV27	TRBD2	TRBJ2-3	CASSLWAGEGASTDTQYF
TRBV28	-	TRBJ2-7	CASSEWGRGHYEQYF
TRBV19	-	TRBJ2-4	CASNDRRNIQYF
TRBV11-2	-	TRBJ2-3	CASSAALQGGTDTQYF
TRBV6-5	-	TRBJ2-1	CAIRERAAASHEQFF
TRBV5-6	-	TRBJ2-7	CASSLGTTYYEQYF
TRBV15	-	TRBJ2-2	CATSTRQDTGELFF
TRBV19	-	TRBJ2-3	CASSEEVTDTQYF
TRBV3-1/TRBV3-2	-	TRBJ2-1	CASSQYRDEQFF
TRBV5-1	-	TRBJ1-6	CASSLLQGSRNSPLHF
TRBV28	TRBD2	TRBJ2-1	CASSSGTSGSNNEQFF
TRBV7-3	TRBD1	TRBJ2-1	CASSLGQGLINEQFF
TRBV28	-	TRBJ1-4	CASRNQGTNEKLFF
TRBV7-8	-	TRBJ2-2	CASSWGQNTGELFF
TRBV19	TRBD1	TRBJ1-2	CATRLTGGYSGYTF
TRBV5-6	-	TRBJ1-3	CASSLGPGRAGNTIYF
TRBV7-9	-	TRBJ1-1	CASSLVSGGRGTEAFF
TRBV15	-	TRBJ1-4	CATTRRATNEKLFF
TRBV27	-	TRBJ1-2	CASSPVWLNAVYTF
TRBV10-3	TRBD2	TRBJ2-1	CAISDPGLAGQSSYNEQFF
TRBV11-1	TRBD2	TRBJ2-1	CASKGGSTYNEQFF
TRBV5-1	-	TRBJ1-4	CASSKTTHGGEKLFF
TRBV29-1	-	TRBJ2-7	CSVEGSQASLYEQYF
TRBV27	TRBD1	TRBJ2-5	CASTLSRDRGLWETQYF
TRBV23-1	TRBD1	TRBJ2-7	CASSHRTGIDYEQYF
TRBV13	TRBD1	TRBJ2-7	CASSLYGTGGAHSYEQYF
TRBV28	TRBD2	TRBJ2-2	CASSLGVGLAGWNTGELFF